A selection of T cell receptor beta chains follows, all from one sample in a study of blood T cell repertoires in COVID-19. Libraries were prepared by immunoSEQ multiplex PCR; TCRdb keeps only in-frame clonotypes and omits some of them. This sample has fewer than 350,000 clones, with about 87% found just once. Sequenced input: peripheral blood. The receptor source for this set is a man aged 25-45 years with COVID-19, enrolled during active disease. CDR3s include the opening cysteine and the closing phenylalanine or tryptophan. A D gene is named only where the DNA matches it firmly. Expanded clones are given a class, and other clones once, few, many or no size at all.

v_call,j_call,d_call,clone_size,cdr3_aa,cdr3_nt
TRBV7-3,TRBJ2-7,NA,few,CASSLEQGMEQYF,TGTGCCAGCAGCTTAGAACAGGGTATGGAGCAGTACTTC
TRBV6-2/TRBV6-3,TRBJ2-3,NA,NA,CASSLTLTDTQYF,TGTGCCAGCAGTTTGACTCTCACAGATACGCAGTATTTT
TRBV5-6,TRBJ1-1,TRBD1,NA,CASSLGDRGTEAFF,TGTGCCAGCAGCTTGGGGGACAGAGGGACTGAAGCTTTCTTT
TRBV30,TRBJ2-1,TRBD2,NA,CAWSVGLAASRDEQFF,TGTGCCTGGAGTGTAGGACTAGCGGCTTCCAGGGATGAGCAGTTCTTC
TRBV7-3,TRBJ1-1,NA,NA,CASSLYRGSTEAFF,TGTGCCAGCAGCCTCTATCGGGGTAGCACTGAAGCTTTCTTT
TRBV29-1,TRBJ2-7,TRBD1,NA,CSARNRDSHSYEQYF,TGCAGCGCCAGGAACCGGGACAGCCATTCCTACGAGCAGTACTTC
TRBV7-2,TRBJ2-5,NA,NA,CASSSSETQYF,TGTGCCAGCAGCTCCTCGGAGACCCAGTACTTC
TRBV2,TRBJ1-5,NA,few,CASSVGTGGNQPQHF,TGTGCCAGCAGTGTCGGAACAGGAGGCAATCAGCCCCAGCATTTT
TRBV6-5,TRBJ1-3,NA,NA,CASGYYSGNTIYF,TGTGCCAGCGGTTATTATTCTGGAAACACCATATATTTT
TRBV2,TRBJ2-7,TRBD1,NA,CASSLTLQGTSYEQYF,TGTGCCAGCAGCCTAACTTTACAGGGGACATCCTACGAGCAGTACTTC
TRBV2,TRBJ2-7,TRBD1,NA,CASRGQGFYEQYF,TGTGCCAGCAGAGGACAGGGGTTCTACGAGCAGTACTTC
TRBV19,TRBJ2-7,TRBD2,NA,CASSTGLAGREQYF,TGTGCCAGTAGTACAGGACTAGCGGGACGCGAGCAGTACTTC
TRBV7-9,TRBJ2-1,TRBD2,NA,CASSRTSGRGYNEQFF,TGTGCCAGCAGCAGGACTAGCGGGAGGGGGTACAATGAGCAGTTCTTC
TRBV7-2,TRBJ2-3,NA,NA,CASSLGGISTDTQYF,TGTGCCAGCAGCTTAGGCGGAATAAGCACAGATACGCAGTATTTT
TRBV7-8,TRBJ1-1,TRBD1,NA,CASSLWGQPKTHTEAFF,TGTGCCAGCAGCTTATGGGGACAGCCTAAGACGCACACTGAAGCTTTCTTT
TRBV7-2,TRBJ2-1,TRBD1,NA,CASSLWATGGLYNEQFF,TGTGCCAGCAGCTTATGGGCTACAGGGGGACTCTACAATGAGCAGTTCTTC
TRBV27,TRBJ2-7,TRBD1,NA,CASSLFGTGLTYEQYF,TGTGCCAGCAGTTTGTTTGGGACAGGACTGACCTACGAGCAGTACTTC
TRBV3-1/TRBV3-2,TRBJ2-1,TRBD1,NA,CASSQDFWGQGYNEQFF,TGTGCCAGCAGCCAAGATTTTTGGGGACAGGGTTACAATGAGCAGTTCTTC
TRBV5-6,TRBJ1-2,NA,NA,CASRSFYLDSNYGYTF,TGTGCCAGCAGATCCTTCTACCTCGACTCTAACTATGGCTACACCTTC
TRBV25-1,TRBJ1-2,TRBD1,NA,CASTRTGDRSYTF,TGTGCCAGCACTAGGACAGGGGACCGGAGCTACACCTTC
TRBV7-3,TRBJ2-7,TRBD2,once,CASSLTSGVYEQYF,TGTGCCAGCAGCTTAACTAGCGGGGTTTACGAGCAGTACTTC
TRBV2,TRBJ1-4,TRBD1,NA,CASRRGTGHATNEKLFF,TGTGCCAGCAGGAGGGGGACAGGGCACGCAACTAATGAAAAACTGTTTTTT
TRBV12-3/TRBV12-4,TRBJ2-7,TRBD1,NA,CASSPGTGYEQYF,TGTGCCAGCAGTCCCGGGACAGGATACGAGCAGTACTTC
TRBV7-3,TRBJ2-7,TRBD2,NA,CASSRNGLAGGPTSYEQYF,TGTGCCAGCAGCCGCAACGGACTAGCGGGAGGTCCTACCTCCTACGAGCAGTACTTC
TRBV6-5,TRBJ2-5,NA,once,CASSKTVQETQYF,TGTGCCAGCAGTAAAACAGTTCAAGAGACCCAGTACTTC
TRBV11-2,TRBJ2-5,TRBD2,NA,CASSSPPGTSGAIQETQYF,TGTGCCAGCAGCTCCCCTCCGGGGACTAGCGGGGCCATCCAAGAGACCCAGTACTTC
TRBV6-5,TRBJ1-1,TRBD1,NA,CASRGQINTEAFF,TGTGCCAGCAGGGGACAGATAAACACTGAAGCTTTCTTT
TRBV25-1,TRBJ1-3,NA,NA,CASSEFGGNTIYF,TGTGCCAGCAGTGAATTTGGCGGAAACACCATATATTTT
TRBV18,TRBJ2-7,TRBD2,NA,CASSLGLAGPEQYF,TGTGCCAGCTCACTGGGACTAGCGGGACCCGAGCAGTACTTC
TRBV7-2,TRBJ2-2,TRBD1,few,CASSPTGVVTGELFF,TGTGCCAGCAGCCCTACAGGGGTAGTAACCGGGGAGCTGTTTTTT
TRBV6-1,TRBJ2-1,NA,NA,CASSEASWSSYNEQFF,TGTGCCAGCAGTGAAGCGAGCTGGAGCTCCTACAATGAGCAGTTCTTC
TRBV2,TRBJ2-7,TRBD2,NA,CASIYGRADEQYF,TGTGCCAGCATTTACGGGAGGGCCGACGAGCAGTACTTC
TRBV3-1/TRBV3-2,TRBJ2-3,TRBD2,NA,CASSQDRRRGGLADTQYF,TGTGCCAGCAGCCAAGATAGGAGGCGGGGGGGCCTCGCAGATACGCAGTATTTT
TRBV9,TRBJ2-1,NA,NA,CASSVAGSSVALFF,TGTGCCAGCAGCGTAGCGGGTAGTTCAGTAGCGCTGTTCTTC
TRBV11-3,TRBJ2-4,TRBD1,NA,CASSSGQGADIQYF,TGTGCCAGCAGCTCGGGACAGGGGGCTGACATTCAGTACTTC
TRBV13,TRBJ1-5,NA,NA,CASSIRRHGNQPQHF,TGTGCCAGCAGCATCCGCAGGCACGGCAATCAGCCCCAGCATTTT
TRBV25-1,TRBJ1-1,NA,NA,CASSESLGAMNTEAFF,TGTGCCAGCAGTGAATCCTTGGGGGCGATGAACACTGAAGCTTTCTTT
TRBV4-1,TRBJ2-2,TRBD1,NA,CASSQGTGGRTGELFF,TGCGCCAGCAGCCAAGGGACAGGGGGCCGAACCGGGGAGCTGTTTTTT
TRBV27,TRBJ2-3,TRBD2,NA,CASSGLGVGDTQYF,TGTGCCAGCTCGGGACTAGGGGTGGGAGATACGCAGTATTTT